This TCR beta chain was retrieved from a study of T-cell memory formation after mild COVID-19. Using its own MiXCR run on the 5' RACE reads, TCRdb lists one record per CDR3 protein. This table has roughly 300,000 distinct CDR3 sequences, 8% to 10% appearing once. This clonotype was counted between two and nine times. Its antigen is not identified. Notes on the study in general: Clones that got smaller from day 15 to 85 had even CD4/CD8, while clones growing later tipped toward CD4+. Detection of some responders pre-infection suggested pre-existing cross-reactive memory T cells participated. Second-wave clones reaching peak frequency on day 37 lacked confirmed SARS-CoV-2 specificity.

The CDR3 consists of 13 residues. Germline V gives CDR1 MNHEY, CDR2 SVGEGT. Losses at the gene ends were 6 bases for V and 4 bases for J; bases not matched to a gene: 4. This TCR derives from a man between 18 and 35 years old who had mild COVID-19 (a few samples of this study predate the infection). Cell type and time point are not known. The V call is TRBV6-2 or TRBV6-3, the J call TRBJ2-3; 7 positions match TRBD1. Sequencing was performed on PBMCs or a T cell subset sorted from them (not recorded which). The DNA of the CDR3 is TGTGCCAGCAGCGGGACAGCTTCAGATACGCAGTATTTT. Its translation is CASSGTASDTQYF.